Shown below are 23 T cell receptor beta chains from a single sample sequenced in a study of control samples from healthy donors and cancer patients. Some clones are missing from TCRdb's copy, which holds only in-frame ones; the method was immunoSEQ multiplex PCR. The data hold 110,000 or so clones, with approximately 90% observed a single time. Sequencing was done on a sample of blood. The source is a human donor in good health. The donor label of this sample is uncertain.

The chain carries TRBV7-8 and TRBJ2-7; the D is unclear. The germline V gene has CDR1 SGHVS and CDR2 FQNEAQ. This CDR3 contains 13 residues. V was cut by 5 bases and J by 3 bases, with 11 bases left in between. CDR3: CASSPDLSYEQYF. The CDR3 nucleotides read TGTGCCAGCAGCCCCGATCTTAGCTACGAGCAGTACTTC.

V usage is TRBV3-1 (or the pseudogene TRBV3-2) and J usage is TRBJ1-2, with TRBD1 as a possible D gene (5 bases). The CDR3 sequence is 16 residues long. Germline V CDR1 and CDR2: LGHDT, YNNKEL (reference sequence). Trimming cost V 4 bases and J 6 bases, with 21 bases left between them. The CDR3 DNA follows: TGTGCCAGCAGCCTCGCGCAGGGACCCCACAAAAATGGCTACACCTTC. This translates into CASSLAQGPHKNGYTF.

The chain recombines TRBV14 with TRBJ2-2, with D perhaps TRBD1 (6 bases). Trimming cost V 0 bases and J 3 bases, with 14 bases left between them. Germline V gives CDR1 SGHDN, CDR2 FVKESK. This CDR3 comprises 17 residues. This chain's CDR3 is CASSQDRTAVDTGELFF. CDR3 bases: TGTGCCAGCAGCCAAGACAGGACAGCTGTCGACACCGGGGAGCTGTTTTTT. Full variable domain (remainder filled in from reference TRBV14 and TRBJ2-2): EAGVTQFPSHSVIEKGQTVTLRCDPISGHDNLYWYRRVMGKEIKFLLHFVKESKQDESGMPNNRFLAERTGGTYSTLKVQPAELEDSGVYFCASSQDRTAVDTGELFFGEGSRLTVL.

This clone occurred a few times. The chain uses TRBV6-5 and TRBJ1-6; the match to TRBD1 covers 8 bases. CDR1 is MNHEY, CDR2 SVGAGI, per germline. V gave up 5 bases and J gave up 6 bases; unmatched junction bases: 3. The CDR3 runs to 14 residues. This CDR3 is CASSRTGFNSPLHF. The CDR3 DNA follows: TGTGCCAGCAGTAGGACAGGGTTTAATTCACCCCTCCACTTT.

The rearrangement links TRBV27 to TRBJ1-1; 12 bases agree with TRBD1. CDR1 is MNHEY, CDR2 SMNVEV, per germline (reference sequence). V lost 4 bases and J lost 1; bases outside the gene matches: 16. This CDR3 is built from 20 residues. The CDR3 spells CASSSSRDRGQVGTNTEAFF. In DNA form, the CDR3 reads TGTGCCAGCAGTTCTTCCCGGGACAGGGGGCAGGTGGGGACGAACACTGAAGCTTTCTTT.

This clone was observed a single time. The CDR3 DNA reads as TGCAGCGTTGGAGCCGGCGGTATCAATCAGCCCCAGCATTTT. It translates to CSVGAGGINQPQHF. The V gene is TRBV29-1, the J gene TRBJ1-5; D remains ambiguous. The germline CDR1 and CDR2 sequences are SQVTM and ANQGSEA. CDR3 size: 14 residues. V lost 4 bases, J lost 3 bases, and 13 bases lay in between. Full variable domain (remainder filled in from reference TRBV29-1 and TRBJ1-5): SAVISQKPSRDICQRGTSLTIQCQVDSQVTMMFWYRQQPGQSLTLIATANQGSEATYESGFVIDKFPISRPNLTFSTLTVSNMSPEDSSIYLCSVGAGGINQPQHFGDGTRLSIL.

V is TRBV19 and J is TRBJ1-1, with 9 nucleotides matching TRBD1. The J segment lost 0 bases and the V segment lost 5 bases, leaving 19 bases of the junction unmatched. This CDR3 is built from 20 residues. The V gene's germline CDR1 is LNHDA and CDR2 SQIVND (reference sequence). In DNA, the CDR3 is TGTGCCAGTAGTTTTACCCATCCGGGACAGGGACGTCTCATGAACACTGAAGCTTTCTTT. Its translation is CASSFTHPGQGRLMNTEAFF. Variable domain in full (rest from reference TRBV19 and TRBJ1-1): DGGITQSPKYLFRKEGQNVTLSCEQNLNHDAMYWYRQDPGQGLRLIYYSQIVNDFQKGDIAEGYSVSREKKESFPLTVTSAQKNPTAFYLCASSFTHPGQGRLMNTEAFFGQGTRLTVV.

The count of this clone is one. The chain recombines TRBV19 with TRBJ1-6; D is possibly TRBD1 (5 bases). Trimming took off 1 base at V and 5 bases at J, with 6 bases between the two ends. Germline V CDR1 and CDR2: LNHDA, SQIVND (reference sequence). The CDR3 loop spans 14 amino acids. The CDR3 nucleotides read TGTGCCAGTAGTATAGTGGGGGATAATTCACCCCTCCACTTT. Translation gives CASSIVGDNSPLHF. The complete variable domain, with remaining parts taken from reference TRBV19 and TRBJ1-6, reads DGGITQSPKYLFRKEGQNVTLSCEQNLNHDAMYWYRQDPGQGLRLIYYSQIVNDFQKGDIAEGYSVSREKKESFPLTVTSAQKNPTAFYLCASSIVGDNSPLHFGNGTRLTVT.

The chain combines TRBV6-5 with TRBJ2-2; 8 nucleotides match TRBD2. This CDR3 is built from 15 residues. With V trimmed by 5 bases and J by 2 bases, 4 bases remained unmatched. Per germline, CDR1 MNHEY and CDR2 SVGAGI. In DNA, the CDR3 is TGTGCCAGCAGTCGGAGCGGGGGAAACACCGGGGAGCTGTTTTTT. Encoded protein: CASSRSGGNTGELFF.

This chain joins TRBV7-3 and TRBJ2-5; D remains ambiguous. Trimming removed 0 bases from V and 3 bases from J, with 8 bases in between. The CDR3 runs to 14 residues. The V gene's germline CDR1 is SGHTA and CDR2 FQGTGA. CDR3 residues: CASSLTGQEETQYF. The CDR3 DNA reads TGTGCCAGCAGCTTAACAGGGCAGGAAGAGACCCAGTACTTC.

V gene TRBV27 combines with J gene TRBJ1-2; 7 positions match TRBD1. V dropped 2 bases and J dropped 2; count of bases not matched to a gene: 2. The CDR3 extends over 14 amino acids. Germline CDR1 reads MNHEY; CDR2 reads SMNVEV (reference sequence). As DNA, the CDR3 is TGTGCCAGCAGTTTAAGGGGGCTGAACTATGGCTACACCTTC. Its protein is CASSLRGLNYGYTF.

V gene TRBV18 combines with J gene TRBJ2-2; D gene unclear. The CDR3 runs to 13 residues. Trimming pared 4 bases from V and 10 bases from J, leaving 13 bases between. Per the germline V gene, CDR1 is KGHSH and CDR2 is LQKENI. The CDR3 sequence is CASSLGSPVELFF. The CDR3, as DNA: TGTGCCAGCTCACTCGGGTCGCCGGTGGAGCTGTTTTTT.

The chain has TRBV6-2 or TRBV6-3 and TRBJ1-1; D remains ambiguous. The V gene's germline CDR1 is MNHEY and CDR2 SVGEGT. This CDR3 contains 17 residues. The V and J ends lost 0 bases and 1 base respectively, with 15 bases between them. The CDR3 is CASSYSFNSGRNTEAFF. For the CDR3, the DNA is TGTGCCAGCAGTTACTCGTTCAATTCCGGGCGGAACACTGAAGCTTTCTTT.

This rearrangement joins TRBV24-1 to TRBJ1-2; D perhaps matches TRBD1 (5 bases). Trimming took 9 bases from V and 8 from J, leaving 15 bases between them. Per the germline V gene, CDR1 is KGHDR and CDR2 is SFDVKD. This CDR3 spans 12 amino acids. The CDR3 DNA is TGTGCCACCGGTCAGGGAGGAGGAGGCTACACCTTC. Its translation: CATGQGGGGYTF.

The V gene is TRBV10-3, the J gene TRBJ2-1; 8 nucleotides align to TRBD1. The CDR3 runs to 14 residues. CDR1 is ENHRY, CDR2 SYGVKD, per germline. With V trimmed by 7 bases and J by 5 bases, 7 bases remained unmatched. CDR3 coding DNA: TGTGCCATCAAAACAGGGGGTCAGGACAATGAGCAGTTCTTC. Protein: CAIKTGGQDNEQFF.

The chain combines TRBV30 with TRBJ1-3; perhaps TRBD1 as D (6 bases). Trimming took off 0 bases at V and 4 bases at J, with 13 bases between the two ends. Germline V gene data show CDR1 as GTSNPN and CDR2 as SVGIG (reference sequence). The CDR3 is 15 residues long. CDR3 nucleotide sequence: TGTGCCTGGAGTGTAGGGGGGGCTAACGGAAACACCATATATTTT. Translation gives CAWSVGGANGNTIYF.

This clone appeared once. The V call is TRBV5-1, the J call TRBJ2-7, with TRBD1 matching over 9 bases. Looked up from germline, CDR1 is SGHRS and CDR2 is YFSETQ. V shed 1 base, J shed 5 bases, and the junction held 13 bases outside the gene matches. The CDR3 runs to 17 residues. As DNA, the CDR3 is TGCGCCAGCAGCTTGTATGGTTTCGGACAGGGGTCCCACGAGCAGTACTTC. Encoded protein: CASSLYGFGQGSHEQYF. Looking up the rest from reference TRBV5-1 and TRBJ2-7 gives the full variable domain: KAGVTQTPRYLIKTRGQQVTLSCSPISGHRSVSWYQQTPGQGLQFLFEYFSETQRNKGNFPGRFSGRQFSNSRSEMNVSTLELGDSALYLCASSLYGFGQGSHEQYFGPGTRLTVT.

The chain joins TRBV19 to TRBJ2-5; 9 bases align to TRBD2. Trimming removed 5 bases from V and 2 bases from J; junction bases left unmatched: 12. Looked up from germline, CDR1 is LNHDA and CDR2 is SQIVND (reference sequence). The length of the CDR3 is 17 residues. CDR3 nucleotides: TGTGCCAGTAGTCCGGCCCGACTAGCGGTAGGACAAGAGACCCAGTACTTC. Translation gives CASSPARLAVGQETQYF.

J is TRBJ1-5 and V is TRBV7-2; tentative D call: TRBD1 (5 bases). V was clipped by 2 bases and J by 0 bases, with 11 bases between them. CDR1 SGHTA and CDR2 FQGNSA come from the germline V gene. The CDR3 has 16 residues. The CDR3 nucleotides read TGTGCCAGCAGCTTAACGGGGGTCTATAGCAATCAGCCCCAGCATTTT. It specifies CASSLTGVYSNQPQHF.

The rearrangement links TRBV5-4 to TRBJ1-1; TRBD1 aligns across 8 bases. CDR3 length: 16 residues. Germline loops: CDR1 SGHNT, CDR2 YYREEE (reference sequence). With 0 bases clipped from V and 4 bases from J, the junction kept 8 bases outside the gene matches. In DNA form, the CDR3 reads TGTGCCAGCAGCTTGGGACAGAGCCAGGGGGCCACTGAAGCTTTCTTT. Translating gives CASSLGQSQGATEAFF.

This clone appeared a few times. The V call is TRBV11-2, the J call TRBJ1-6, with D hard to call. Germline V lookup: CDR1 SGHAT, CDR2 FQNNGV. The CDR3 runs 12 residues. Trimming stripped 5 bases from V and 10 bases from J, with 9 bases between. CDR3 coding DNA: TGTGCCAGCAGCCACGACTCCTCACCCCTCCACTTT. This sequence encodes CASSHDSSPLHF.

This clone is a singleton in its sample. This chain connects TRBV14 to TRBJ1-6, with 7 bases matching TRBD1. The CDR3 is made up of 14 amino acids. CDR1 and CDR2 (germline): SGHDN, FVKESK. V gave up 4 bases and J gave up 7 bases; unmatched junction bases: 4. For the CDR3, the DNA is TGTGCCAGCAGCCTCCGGACAGGAAATTCACCCCTCCACTTT. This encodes CASSLRTGNSPLHF.

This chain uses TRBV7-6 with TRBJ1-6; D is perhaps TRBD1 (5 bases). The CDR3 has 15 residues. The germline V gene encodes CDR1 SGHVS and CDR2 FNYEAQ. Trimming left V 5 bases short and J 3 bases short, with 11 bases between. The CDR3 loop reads CASSPGPNYNSPLHF. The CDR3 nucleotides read TGTGCCAGCAGCCCGGGACCGAACTATAATTCACCCCTCCACTTT.